The rows below give T cell receptor beta chains drawn from one sample of a study of blood T cell repertoires in COVID-19. Libraries were prepared by immunoSEQ multiplex PCR; TCRdb keeps only in-frame clonotypes and omits some of them. The sample comprises some 70,000 clones, roughly three quarters of which are singletons, and 5% to 6.5% rests with the top ten. Sequencing used peripheral blood. Every receptor here comes from a woman aged 55-75 years with acute or convalescent COVID-19. The CDR3 runs from the conserved cysteine through the conserved F or W. The D gene is left open where the match is weak. Clone sizes are given selectively: once, few, many, or a class where the clone is expanded.

abundance,j_gene,v_gene,d_gene,CDR3aa,CDR3nt
-,TRBJ1-5,TRBV5-1,TRBD1,CASSLTGGTDQPQHF,TGCGCCAGCAGCTTGACAGGGGGTACCGATCAGCCCCAGCATTTT
-,TRBJ2-1,TRBV24-1,-,CATSDPRGGGNEQFF,TGTGCCACCAGTGATCCCAGGGGAGGGGGCAATGAGCAGTTCTTC
-,TRBJ1-4,TRBV14,TRBD1,CASSRQGFNEKLFF,TGTGCCAGCAGCAGACAGGGATTTAATGAAAAACTGTTTTTT
-,TRBJ1-1,TRBV4-3,TRBD1,CASSRQGYNTEAFF,TGCGCCAGCAGCCGACAGGGTTATAACACTGAAGCTTTCTTT
-,TRBJ2-7,TRBV6-2/TRBV6-3,-,CASSPSVPYEQYF,TGTGCCAGCAGCCCCTCGGTTCCCTACGAGCAGTACTTC
-,TRBJ1-1,TRBV28,-,CASSPRTVRLVEAFF,TGTGCCAGCAGTCCAAGGACAGTCCGTCTCGTTGAAGCTTTCTTT
few,TRBJ1-5,TRBV7-2,-,CASSLGPRVLGQPQHF,TGTGCCAGCAGCTTAGGTCCGCGGGTGTTAGGTCAGCCCCAGCATTTT
-,TRBJ2-5,TRBV29-1,-,CSVNMVETQYF,TGCAGCGTTAACATGGTGGAGACCCAGTACTTC
-,TRBJ2-1,TRBV6-5,TRBD2,CASIRSAGGRLLF,TGTGCCAGCATCCGATCAGCGGGGGGGCGACTTCTCTTC
-,TRBJ1-2,TRBV28,TRBD1,CASSLGGTVSYGYTF,TGTGCCAGCAGTTTAGGGGGGACAGTGAGCTATGGCTACACCTTC
-,TRBJ1-2,TRBV5-1,TRBD1,CASSRGQGPYYGYTF,TGCGCCAGCAGCCGGGGACAGGGCCCCTACTATGGCTACACCTTC
-,TRBJ1-1,TRBV6-5,TRBD1,CASSWGDRGDTEAFF,TGTGCCAGCAGTTGGGGGGACAGGGGGGATACTGAAGCTTTCTTT
-,TRBJ2-3,TRBV10-1,TRBD2,CASSETRASGGHTQYF,TGCGCCAGCAGTGAAACAAGGGCTAGCGGGGGGCATACGCAGTATTTT
-,TRBJ2-1,TRBV6-2/TRBV6-3,-,CASSITRSRPAFDEQFF,TGTGCCAGCAGTATTACCCGGTCGAGGCCGGCCTTTGATGAGCAGTTCTTC
-,TRBJ2-2,TRBV5-8,-,CASSFPGEATAGELFF,TGTGCCAGCAGCTTCCCGGGGGAGGCGACTGCCGGGGAGCTGTTTTTT
-,TRBJ1-5,TRBV4-2,-,CASSQDDRDQPQHF,TGTGCCAGCAGCCAAGATGATCGGGATCAGCCCCAGCATTTT
once,TRBJ1-1,TRBV15,-,CATGGQNTEAFF,TGTGCCACCGGGGGACAGAACACTGAAGCTTTCTTT
-,TRBJ1-5,TRBV28,TRBD1,CASSPGQGVLYSNQPQHF,TGTGCCAGCAGTCCCGGACAGGGCGTTCTTTATAGCAATCAGCCCCAGCATTTT